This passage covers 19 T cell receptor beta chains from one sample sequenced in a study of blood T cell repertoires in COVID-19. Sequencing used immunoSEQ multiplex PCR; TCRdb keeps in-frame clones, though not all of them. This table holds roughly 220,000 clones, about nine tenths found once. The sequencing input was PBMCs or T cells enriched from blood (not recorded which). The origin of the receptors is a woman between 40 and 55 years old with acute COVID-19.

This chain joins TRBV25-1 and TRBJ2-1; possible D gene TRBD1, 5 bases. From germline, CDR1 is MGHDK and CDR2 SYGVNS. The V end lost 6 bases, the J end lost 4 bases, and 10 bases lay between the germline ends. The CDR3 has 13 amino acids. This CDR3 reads CASSSAGYNEQFF. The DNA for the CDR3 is TGTGCCAGCAGCTCCGCAGGGTACAATGAGCAGTTCTTC.

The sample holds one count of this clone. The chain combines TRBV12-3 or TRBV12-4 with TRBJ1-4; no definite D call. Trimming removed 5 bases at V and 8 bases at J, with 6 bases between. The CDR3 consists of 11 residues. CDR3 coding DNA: TGTGCCAGCAGTCGGGAAGAAAAACTGTTTTTT. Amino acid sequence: CASSREEKLFF.

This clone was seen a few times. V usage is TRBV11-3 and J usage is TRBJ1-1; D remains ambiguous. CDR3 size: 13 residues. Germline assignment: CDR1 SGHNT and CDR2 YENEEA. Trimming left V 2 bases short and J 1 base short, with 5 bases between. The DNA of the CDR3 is TGTGCCAGCAGCTTACGTAGGAACACTGAAGCTTTCTTT. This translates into CASSLRRNTEAFF.

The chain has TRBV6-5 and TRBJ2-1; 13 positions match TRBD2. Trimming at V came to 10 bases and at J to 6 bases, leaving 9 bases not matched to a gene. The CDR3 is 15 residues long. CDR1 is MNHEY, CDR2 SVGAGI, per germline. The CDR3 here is CATSPTSGGGNEQFF. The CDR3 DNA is TGTGCCACCTCCCCTACTAGCGGGGGGGGCAATGAGCAGTTCTTC.

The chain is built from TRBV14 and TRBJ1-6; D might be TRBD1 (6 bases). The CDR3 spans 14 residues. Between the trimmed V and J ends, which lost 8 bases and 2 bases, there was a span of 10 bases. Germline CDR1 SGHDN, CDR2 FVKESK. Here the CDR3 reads CASAAGAYNSPLHF. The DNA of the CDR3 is TGTGCCAGCGCCGCAGGGGCCTATAATTCACCCCTCCACTTT. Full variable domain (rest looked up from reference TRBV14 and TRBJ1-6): EAGVTQFPSHSVIEKGQTVTLRCDPISGHDNLYWYRRVMGKEIKFLLHFVKESKQDESGMPNNRFLAERTGGTYSTLKVQPAELEDSGVYFCASAAGAYNSPLHFGNGTRLTVT.

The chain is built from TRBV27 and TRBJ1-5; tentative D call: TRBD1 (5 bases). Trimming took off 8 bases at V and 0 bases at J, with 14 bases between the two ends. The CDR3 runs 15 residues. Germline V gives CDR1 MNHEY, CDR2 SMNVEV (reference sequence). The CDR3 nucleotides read TGTGCCAGCGGGGGGGGTAGGGCTAGCAATCAGCCCCAGCATTTT. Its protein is CASGGGRASNQPQHF.

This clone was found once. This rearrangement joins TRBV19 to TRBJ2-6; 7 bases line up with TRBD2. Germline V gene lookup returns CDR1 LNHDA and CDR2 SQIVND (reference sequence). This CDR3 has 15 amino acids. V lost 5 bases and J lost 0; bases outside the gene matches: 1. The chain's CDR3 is CASSWEGSGANVLTF. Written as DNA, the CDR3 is TGTGCCAGTAGTTGGGAGGGCTCTGGGGCCAACGTCCTGACTTTC.

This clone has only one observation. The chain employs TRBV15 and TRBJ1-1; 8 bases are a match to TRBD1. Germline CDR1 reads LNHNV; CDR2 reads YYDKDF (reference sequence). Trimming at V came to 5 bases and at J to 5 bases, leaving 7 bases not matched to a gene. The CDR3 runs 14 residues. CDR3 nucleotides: TGTGCCACCAGCGGGGACAGGTCCCCAACTGAAGCTTTCTTT. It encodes CATSGDRSPTEAFF.

CDR3 DNA sequence: TGTGCCAGCAGCTTTACAGGAGTCGCCACTGAAGCTTTCTTT. Amino acid sequence: CASSFTGVATEAFF. This chain links TRBV3-1 (or the pseudogene TRBV3-2) with TRBJ1-1, with TRBD1 as a possible D gene (5 bases). The germline V gene has CDR1 LGHDT and CDR2 YNNKEL (reference sequence). V gave up 5 bases and J gave up 4 bases, with 14 bases separating them. This CDR3 has 14 residues.

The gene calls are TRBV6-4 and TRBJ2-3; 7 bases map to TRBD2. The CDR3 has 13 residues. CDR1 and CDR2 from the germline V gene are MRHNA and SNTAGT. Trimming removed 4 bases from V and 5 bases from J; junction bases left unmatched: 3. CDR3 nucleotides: TGTGCCAGCAGTGGGGAGCGGGGAGATACGCAGTATTTT. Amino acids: CASSGERGDTQYF.

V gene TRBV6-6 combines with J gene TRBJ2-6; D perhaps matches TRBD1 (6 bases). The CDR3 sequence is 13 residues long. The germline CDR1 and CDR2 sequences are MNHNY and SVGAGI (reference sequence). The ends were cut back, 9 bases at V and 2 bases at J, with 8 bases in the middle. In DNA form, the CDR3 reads TGTGCCAGTGCAGGGGCTGGGGCCAACGTCCTGACTTTC. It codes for CASAGAGANVLTF.

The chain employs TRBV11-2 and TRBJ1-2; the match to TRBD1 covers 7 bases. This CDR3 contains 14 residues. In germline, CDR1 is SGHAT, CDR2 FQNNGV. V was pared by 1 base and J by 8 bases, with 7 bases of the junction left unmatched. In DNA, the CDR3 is TGTGCCAGCAGCTTAGCTTCGACAGGGCTGGGCTACACCTTC. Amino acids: CASSLASTGLGYTF.

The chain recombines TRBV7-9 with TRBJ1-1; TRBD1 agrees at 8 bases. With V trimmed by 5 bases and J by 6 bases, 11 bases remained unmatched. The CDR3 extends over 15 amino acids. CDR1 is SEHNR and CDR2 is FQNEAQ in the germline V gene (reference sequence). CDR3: CASSLQTGAPSEAFF. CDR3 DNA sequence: TGTGCCAGCAGCCTACAGACAGGGGCTCCCTCTGAAGCTTTCTTT.

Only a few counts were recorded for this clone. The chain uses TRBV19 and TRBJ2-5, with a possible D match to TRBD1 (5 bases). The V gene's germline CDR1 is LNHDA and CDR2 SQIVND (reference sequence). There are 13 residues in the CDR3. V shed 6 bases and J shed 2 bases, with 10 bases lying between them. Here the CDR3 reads CASRLSGQETQYF. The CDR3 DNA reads TGTGCCAGTAGATTGTCAGGGCAAGAGACCCAGTACTTC.

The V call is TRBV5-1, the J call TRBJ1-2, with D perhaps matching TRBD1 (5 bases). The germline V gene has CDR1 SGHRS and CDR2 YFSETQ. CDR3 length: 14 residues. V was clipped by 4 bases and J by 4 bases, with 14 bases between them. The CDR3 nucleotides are TGCGCCAGCAGCGCCGAAGGGGCCGTCTATGGCTACACCTTC. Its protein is CASSAEGAVYGYTF.

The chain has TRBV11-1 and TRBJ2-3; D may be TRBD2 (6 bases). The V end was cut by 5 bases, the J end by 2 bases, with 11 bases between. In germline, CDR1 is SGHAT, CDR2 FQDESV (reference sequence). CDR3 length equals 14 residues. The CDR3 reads CASSRRGNTDTQYF. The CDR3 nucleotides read TGTGCCAGCAGCCGACGGGGGAACACAGATACGCAGTATTTT.

CDR3 in amino acids: CASSLTSGSYNEQFF. CDR3 coding DNA: TGTGCCAGCAGCTTGACTAGCGGGAGTTACAATGAGCAGTTCTTC. The chain links TRBV5-4 to TRBJ2-1; 11 positions match TRBD2. V dropped 1 base and J dropped 4; count of bases not matched to a gene: 1. Germline V CDR1 and CDR2: SGHNT, YYREEE (reference sequence). This CDR3 comprises 15 residues.

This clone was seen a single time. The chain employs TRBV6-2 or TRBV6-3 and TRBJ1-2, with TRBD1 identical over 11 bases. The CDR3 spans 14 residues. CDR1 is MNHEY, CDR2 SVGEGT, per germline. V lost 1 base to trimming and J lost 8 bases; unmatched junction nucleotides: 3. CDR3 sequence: CASSYLGQGDGYTF. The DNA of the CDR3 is TGTGCCAGCAGTTACTTGGGACAGGGGGACGGCTACACCTTC.

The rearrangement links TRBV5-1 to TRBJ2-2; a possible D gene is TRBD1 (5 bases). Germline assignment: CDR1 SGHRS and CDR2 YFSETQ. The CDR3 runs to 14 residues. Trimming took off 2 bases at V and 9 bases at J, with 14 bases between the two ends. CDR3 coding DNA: TGCGCCAGCAGCTTATGGCAGGGCGATAGGGAGCTGTTTTTT. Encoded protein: CASSLWQGDRELFF.